This TCR beta chain was profiled in a study of spatial heterogeneity in lung cancer. Described time point: sample taken at primary tumor resection. This clonotype turned up a few times. Via MiXCR, TCRdb re-called the 5' RACE reads, giving one row per CDR3 protein. The sample lists approximately 92,000 distinct CDR3 sequences; about an eighth were seen once. Sequenced material: PBMCs, taken at surgery. This receptor was obtained from a male donor with early-stage non-small cell lung cancer.

The CDR3 reads CASSLGVATNEKLFF. CDR3 sequence (DNA): TGCGCCAGCAGCTTAGGGGTAGCAACTAATGAAAAACTGTTTTTT. The chain combines TRBV5-1 with TRBJ1-4; D might be TRBD1 (5 bases). The V gene lost 2 bases and the J gene lost 0 bases, with 8 bases spanning the gap. The CDR3 is 15 amino acids. Germline assignment: CDR1 SGHRS and CDR2 YFSETQ.